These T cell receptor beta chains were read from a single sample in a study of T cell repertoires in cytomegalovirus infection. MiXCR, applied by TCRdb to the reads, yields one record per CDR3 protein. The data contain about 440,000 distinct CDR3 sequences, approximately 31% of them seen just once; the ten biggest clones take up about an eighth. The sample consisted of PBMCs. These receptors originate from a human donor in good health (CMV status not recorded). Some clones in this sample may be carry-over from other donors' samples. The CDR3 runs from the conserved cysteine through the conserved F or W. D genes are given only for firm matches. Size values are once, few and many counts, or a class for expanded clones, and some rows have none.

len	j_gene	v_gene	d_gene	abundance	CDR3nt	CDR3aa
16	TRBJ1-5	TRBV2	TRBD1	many	TGTGCCAGCAGTAGGGACAGAACCTATAGCAATCAGCCCCAGCATTTT	CASSRDRTYSNQPQHF
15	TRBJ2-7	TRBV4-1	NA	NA	TGCGCCAGCAGCCCCATCGTGACAGGTAACTACGAGCAGTACTTC	CASSPIVTGNYEQYF
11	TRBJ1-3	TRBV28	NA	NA	TGTGCCAGCGTCCTCCGAAACACCATATATTTT	CASVLRNTIYF
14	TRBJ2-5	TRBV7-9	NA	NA	TGTGCCAGCAGTCTTTTAGCAGGGGAAGCGACCCAGTACTTC	CASSLLAGEATQYF
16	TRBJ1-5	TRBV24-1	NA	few	TGTGCCACCAGCAAATCAGGGGCTAAATGGGATCAGCCCCAGCATTTT	CATSKSGAKWDQPQHF
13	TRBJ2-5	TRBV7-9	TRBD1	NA	TGTGCCAGCAGCCAACAGGGGAGCGAGACCCAGTACTTC	CASSQQGSETQYF
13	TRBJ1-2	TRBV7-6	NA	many	TGTGCCAGCAGTTTAACAGAAGGCTATGGCTACACCTTC	CASSLTEGYGYTF
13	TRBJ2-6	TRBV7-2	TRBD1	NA	TGTGCCAGCAGCATGGACAGGGTCCGCGTCCTGACTTTC	CASSMDRVRVLTF
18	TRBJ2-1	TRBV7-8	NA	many	TGTGCCAGCAGCTTAGACGGCCGTCTCGGCTACGTCTACAATGAGCAGTTCTTC	CASSLDGRLGYVYNEQFF
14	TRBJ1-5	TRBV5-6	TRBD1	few	TGTGCCAGCAGTCACAGGGGTGTTGTTCAGCCCCAGCATTTT	CASSHRGVVQPQHF
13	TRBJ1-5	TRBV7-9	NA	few	TGTGCCACCGCCATCGGGGGCAATCAGCCCCAGCATTTT	CATAIGGNQPQHF
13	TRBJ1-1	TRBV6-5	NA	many	TGTGCCACAAAAAAGCGACCCGCGACTGAAGCTTTCTTT	CATKKRPATEAFF
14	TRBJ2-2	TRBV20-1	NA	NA	TGCAGTGCTAGAGAGGTGGGGTACACCGGGGAGCTGTTTTTT	CSAREVGYTGELFF
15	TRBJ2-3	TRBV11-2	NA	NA	TGTGCCAGCAGCCCAGGGGGGACTAGGGGTTCGACGCAGTATTTT	CASSPGGTRGSTQYF
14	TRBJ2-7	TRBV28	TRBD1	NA	TGTGCCAGCAGTTTATATGACAGGGTGCTGGAGCAGTACTTC	CASSLYDRVLEQYF
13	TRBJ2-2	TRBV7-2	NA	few	TGTGCCAGCAGCTCCTGGCCGGCCGGGGAGCTGTTTTTT	CASSSWPAGELFF
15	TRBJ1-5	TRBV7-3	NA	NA	TGTGCCAGCAGCTTATGCAGGGATGGCAATCAGCCCCAGCATTTT	CASSLCRDGNQPQHF
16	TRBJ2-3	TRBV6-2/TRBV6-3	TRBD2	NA	TGTGCCAGCAGTTATAAAAGCGGGGGGGCAACAGATACGCAGTATTTT	CASSYKSGGATDTQYF
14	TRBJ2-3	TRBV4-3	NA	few	TGCGCCAGCAGCCAAGATGACCGCCAGCATACGCAGTATTTT	CASSQDDRQHTQYF
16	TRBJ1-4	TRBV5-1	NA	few	TGCGCCAGCAGCTCGCATCAGGGGAAAGGTCGTGAAAAACTGTTTTTT	CASSSHQGKGREKLFF
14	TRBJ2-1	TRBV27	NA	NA	TGTGCCAGCAGTTTCCTCCAGAGATTGGATGAGCAGTTCTTC	CASSFLQRLDEQFF
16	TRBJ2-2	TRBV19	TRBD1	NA	TGTGCCAGTAGTGGGACAGGGGGCGCGATAGTCGGGGAGCTGTTTTTT	CASSGTGGAIVGELFF